This note documents a single T cell receptor beta chain sequence. These data originate in a study of blood T cell repertoires in COVID-19. Turning to the study itself: Both acute and convalescent COVID-19 samples were obtained from the United States, Italy and Spain.

Assay used: immunoSEQ multiplex PCR; TCRdb lists only in-frame clones, some missing. The sample yields approximately 150,000 clones, 84% seen once. CDR3 length equals 15 residues. CDR1 and CDR2 from the germline V gene are SGHDN and FVKESK. Deletions cut 6 bases from V and 0 bases from J, with 9 bases between. The chain recombines TRBV14 with TRBJ2-6; D is unclear. The receptor's source is a woman of 80 years or more with COVID-19, enrolled during active disease. The sequenced sample consisted of peripheral blood. The chain's CDR3 is CASSPSFSGANVLTF. The CDR3, as DNA: TGTGCCAGCAGTCCTTCCTTCTCTGGGGCCAACGTCCTGACTTTC.